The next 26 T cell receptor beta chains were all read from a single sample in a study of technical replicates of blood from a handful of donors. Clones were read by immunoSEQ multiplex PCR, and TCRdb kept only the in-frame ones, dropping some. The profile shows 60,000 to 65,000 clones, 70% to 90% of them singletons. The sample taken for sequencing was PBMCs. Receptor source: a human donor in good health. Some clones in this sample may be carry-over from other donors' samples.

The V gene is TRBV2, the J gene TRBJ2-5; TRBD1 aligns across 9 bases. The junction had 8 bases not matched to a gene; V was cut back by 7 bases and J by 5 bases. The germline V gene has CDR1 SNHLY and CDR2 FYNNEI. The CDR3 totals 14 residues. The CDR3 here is CASNNHRGLETQYF. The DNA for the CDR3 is TGTGCCAGCAACAACCACAGGGGGCTGGAGACCCAGTACTTC.

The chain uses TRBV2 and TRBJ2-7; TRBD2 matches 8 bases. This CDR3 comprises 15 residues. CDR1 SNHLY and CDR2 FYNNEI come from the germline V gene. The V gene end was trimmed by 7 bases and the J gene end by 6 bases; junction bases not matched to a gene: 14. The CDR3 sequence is CASTPMESGRSEQYF. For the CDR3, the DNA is TGTGCCAGCACCCCCATGGAGAGCGGGAGATCCGAGCAGTACTTC.

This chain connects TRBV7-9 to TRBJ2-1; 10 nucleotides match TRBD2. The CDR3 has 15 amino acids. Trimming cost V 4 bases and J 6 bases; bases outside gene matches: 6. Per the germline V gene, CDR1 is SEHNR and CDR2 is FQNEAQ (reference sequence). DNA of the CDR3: TGTGCCAGCAGCTCCCTAGGACTAGCGGTCAATGAGCAGTTCTTC. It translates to CASSSLGLAVNEQFF. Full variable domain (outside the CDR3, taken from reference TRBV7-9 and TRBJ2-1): DTGVSQNPRHKITKRGQNVTFRCDPISEHNRLYWYRQTLGQGPEFLTYFQNEAQLEKSRLLSDRFSAERPKGSFSTLEIQRTEQGDSAMYLCASSSLGLAVNEQFFGPGTRLTVL.

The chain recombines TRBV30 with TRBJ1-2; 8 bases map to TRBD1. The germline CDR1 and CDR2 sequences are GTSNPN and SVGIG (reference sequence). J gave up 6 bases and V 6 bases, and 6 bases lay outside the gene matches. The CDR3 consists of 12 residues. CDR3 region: CACTGGFHGYTF. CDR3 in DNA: TGTGCCTGTACAGGGGGTTTTCATGGCTACACCTTC.

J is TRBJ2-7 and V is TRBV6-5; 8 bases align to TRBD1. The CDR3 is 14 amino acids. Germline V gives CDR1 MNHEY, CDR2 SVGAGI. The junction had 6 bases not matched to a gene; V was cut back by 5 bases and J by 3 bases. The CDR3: CASSPTGTGYEQYF. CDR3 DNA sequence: TGTGCCAGCAGTCCGACCGGGACAGGCTACGAGCAGTACTTC.

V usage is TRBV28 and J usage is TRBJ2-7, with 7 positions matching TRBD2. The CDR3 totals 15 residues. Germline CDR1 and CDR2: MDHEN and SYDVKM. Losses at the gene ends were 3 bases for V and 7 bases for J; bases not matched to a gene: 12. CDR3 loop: CASSLNVGGLWEQYF. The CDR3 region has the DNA TGTGCCAGCAGTTTGAACGTGGGAGGGCTATGGGAGCAGTACTTC.

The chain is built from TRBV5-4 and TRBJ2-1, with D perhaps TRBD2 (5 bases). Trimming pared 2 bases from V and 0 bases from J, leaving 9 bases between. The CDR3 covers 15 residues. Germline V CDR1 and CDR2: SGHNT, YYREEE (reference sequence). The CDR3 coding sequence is TGTGCCAGCAGCTTAGGAGGTGACTCCTACAATGAGCAGTTCTTC. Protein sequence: CASSLGGDSYNEQFF.

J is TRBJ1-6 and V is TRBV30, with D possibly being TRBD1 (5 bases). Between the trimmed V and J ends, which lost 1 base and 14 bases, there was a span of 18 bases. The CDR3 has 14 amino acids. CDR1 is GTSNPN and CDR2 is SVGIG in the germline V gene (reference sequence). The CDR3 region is CAWSAGHGLPSLHF. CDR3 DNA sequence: TGTGCCTGGAGTGCTGGACACGGTCTTCCGTCCCTCCACTTT.

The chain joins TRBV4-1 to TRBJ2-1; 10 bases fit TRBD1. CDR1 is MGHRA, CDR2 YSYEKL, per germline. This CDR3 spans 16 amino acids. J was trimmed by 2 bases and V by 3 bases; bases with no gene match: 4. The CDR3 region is CASSHSGTGAYNEQFF. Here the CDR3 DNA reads TGCGCCAGCAGCCACTCCGGGACAGGGGCCTACAATGAGCAGTTCTTC.

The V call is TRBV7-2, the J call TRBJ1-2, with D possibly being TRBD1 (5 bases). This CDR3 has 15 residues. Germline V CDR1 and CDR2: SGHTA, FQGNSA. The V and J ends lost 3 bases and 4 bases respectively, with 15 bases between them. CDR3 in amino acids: CASSFSPGSLYGYTF. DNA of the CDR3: TGTGCCAGCAGCTTCAGTCCAGGGTCCCTCTATGGCTACACCTTC.

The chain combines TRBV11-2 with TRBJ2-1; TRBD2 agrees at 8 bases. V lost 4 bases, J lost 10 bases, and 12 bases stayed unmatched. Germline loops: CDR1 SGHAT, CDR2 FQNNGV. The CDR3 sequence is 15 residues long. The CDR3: CASSSGGRTSREQFF. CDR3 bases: TGTGCCAGCAGCTCCGGCGGGAGGACTAGTCGGGAGCAGTTCTTC.

The CDR3 spells CAIQGDTEAFF. The CDR3 coding sequence is TGTGCCATACAGGGTGACACTGAAGCTTTCTTT. This chain joins TRBV2 and TRBJ1-1; the D gene is possibly TRBD1 (6 bases). V lost 10 bases and J 3 bases, leaving 9 bases between the germline ends. This CDR3 spans 11 amino acids. Germline values: CDR1 SNHLY, CDR2 FYNNEI.

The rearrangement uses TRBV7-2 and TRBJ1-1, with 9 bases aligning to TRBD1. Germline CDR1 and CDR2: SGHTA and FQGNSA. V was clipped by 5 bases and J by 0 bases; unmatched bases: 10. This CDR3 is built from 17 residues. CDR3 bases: TGTGCCAGCAGCCCTGGTCCCGGGACAGGGATGAACACTGAAGCTTTCTTT. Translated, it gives CASSPGPGTGMNTEAFF.

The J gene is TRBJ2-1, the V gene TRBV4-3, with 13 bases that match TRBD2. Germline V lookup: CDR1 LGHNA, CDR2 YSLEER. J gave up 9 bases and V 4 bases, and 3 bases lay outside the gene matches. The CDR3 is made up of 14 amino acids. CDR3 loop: CASSPGLAGTEQFF. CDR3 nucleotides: TGCGCCAGCAGCCCGGGACTAGCGGGAACTGAGCAGTTCTTC.

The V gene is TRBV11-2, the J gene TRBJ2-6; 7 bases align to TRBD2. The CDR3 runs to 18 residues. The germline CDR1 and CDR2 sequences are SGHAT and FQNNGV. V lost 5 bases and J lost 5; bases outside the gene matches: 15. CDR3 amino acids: CASSGEGKQQSRANVLTF. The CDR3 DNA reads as TGTGCCAGCAGCGGGGAGGGCAAGCAACAAAGTCGGGCCAACGTCCTGACTTTC.

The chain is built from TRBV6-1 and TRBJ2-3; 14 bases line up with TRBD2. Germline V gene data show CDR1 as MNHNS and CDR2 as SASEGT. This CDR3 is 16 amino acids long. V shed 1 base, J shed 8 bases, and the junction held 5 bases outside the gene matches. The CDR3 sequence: CASSEGLAGGQGTQYF. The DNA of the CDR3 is TGTGCCAGCAGTGAAGGACTAGCGGGGGGGCAGGGTACGCAGTATTTT.

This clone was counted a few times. The CDR3 DNA is TGCAGCGTTGAGCCCAACAGGGACACTGAAGCTTTCTTT. Residues: CSVEPNRDTEAFF. The gene calls are TRBV29-1 and TRBJ1-1; possible D gene TRBD1, 6 bases. Germline CDR1 reads SQVTM; CDR2 reads ANQGSEA. V shed 3 bases and J shed 3 bases, with 11 bases lying between them. The CDR3 spans 13 residues.

The CDR3 nucleotides read TGTGCCAGCAGCGTCCAGAGCGGGGGTACGAGGCCCTACGAGCAGTACTTC. Translated, it gives CASSVQSGGTRPYEQYF. This chain uses TRBV7-2 with TRBJ2-7, with 8 bases lining up with TRBD2. Losses at the gene ends were 5 bases for V and 2 bases for J; bases not matched to a gene: 14. The germline gives CDR1 SGHTA, CDR2 FQGNSA. This CDR3 has 17 amino acids.

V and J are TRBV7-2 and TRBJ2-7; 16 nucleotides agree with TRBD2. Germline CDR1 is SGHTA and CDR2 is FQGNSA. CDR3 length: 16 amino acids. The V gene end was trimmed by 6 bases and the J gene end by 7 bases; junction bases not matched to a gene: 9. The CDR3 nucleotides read TGTGCCAGCAGTTTACCGGGACTAGCGGGAGGGAAGGAGCAGTACTTC. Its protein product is CASSLPGLAGGKEQYF.

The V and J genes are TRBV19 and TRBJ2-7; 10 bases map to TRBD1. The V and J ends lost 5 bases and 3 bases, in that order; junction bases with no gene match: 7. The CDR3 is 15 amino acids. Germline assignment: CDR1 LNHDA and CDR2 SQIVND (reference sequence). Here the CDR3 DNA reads TGTGCCAGTAGTCCTCAGGGACAGGGGTACTACGAGCAGTACTTC. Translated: CASSPQGQGYYEQYF.

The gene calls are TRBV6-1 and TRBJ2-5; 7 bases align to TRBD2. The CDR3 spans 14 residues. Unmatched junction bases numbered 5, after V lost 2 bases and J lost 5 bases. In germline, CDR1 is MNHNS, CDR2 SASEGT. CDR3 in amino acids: CASSEFREAETQYF. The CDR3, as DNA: TGTGCCAGCAGTGAATTTCGGGAGGCGGAGACCCAGTACTTC.

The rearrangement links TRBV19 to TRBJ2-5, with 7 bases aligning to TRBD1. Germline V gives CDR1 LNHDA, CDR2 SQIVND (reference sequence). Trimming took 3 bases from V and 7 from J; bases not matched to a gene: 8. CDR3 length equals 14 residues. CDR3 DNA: TGTGCCAGTAGTATCCGAGACAGGGAAACGACCCAGTACTTC. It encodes CASSIRDRETTQYF.

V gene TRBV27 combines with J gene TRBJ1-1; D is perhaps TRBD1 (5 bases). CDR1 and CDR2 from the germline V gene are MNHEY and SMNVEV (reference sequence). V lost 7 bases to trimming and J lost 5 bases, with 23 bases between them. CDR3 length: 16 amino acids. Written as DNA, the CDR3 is TGTGCCAGCATCCGAAAGGCGGTAGAGAAGGGGACTGAAGCTTTCTTT. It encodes CASIRKAVEKGTEAFF.

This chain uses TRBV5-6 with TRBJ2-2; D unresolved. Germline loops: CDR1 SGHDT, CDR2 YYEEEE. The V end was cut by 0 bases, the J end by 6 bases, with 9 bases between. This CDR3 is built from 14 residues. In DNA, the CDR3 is TGTGCCAGCAGCTTGGGACTTCTGGCCGGGGAGCTGTTTTTT. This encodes CASSLGLLAGELFF.

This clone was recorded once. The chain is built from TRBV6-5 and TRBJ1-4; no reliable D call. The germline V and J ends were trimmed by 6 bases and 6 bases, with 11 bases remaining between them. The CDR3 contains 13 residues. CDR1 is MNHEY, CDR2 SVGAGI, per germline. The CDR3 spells CASSPWRDEKLFF. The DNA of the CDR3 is TGTGCCAGCAGCCCCTGGCGGGATGAAAAACTGTTTTTT.

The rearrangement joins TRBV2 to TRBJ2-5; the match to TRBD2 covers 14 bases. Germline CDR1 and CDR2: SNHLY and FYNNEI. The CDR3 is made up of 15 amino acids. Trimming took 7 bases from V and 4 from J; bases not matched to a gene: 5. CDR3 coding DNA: TGTGCCAGCAAGGGACTAGCGGGAGATTCAGAGACCCAGTACTTC. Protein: CASKGLAGDSETQYF.